This is a list of T cell receptor beta chains from one sample in a study of shared clonotypes between healthy human individuals. The repertoire was sequenced with immunoSEQ multiplex PCR; TCRdb's copy has only in-frame clones and lacks some. Among some 2.3 million clones listed, over 90% were seen once. The sequenced sample was naive CD4+ T cells from PBMCs. These receptors were obtained from a man aged 18 to 30 in good health. Some clones in this sample may be carry-over from other donors' samples. Each CDR3 is given with its conserved first and last residue. The D gene is left open where the match is weak. The size of a clone is reported for some rows only, either as once, few or many, or as a class for expanded clones.

TRBJ2-3	NA	TRBV6-1	15	TRBD1	TGTGCCAGCAGCGTAGGGACAGGGAGTCCCGATACGCAGTATTTT	CASSVGTGSPDTQYF
TRBJ2-1	NA	TRBV14	14	TRBD1	TGTGCCAGCACCCCAGGGGGTCCGAGGGATGAGCAGTTCTTC	CASTPGGPRDEQFF
TRBJ2-3	NA	TRBV28	15	NA	TGTGCCAGCAGCCGCACTCAGGCGGCGGAAGATACGCAGTATTTT	CASSRTQAAEDTQYF
TRBJ1-1	NA	TRBV5-1	14	NA	TGCGCCAGCAGCTTTGACGGACGGAACACTGAAGCTTTCTTT	CASSFDGRNTEAFF
TRBJ2-1	NA	TRBV4-3	14	NA	TGCGCCAGCAGCCCCGGTGGTGGATACAATGAGCAGTTCTTC	CASSPGGGYNEQFF
TRBJ2-3	NA	TRBV6-5	13	NA	TGTGCCAGCAGTTACTCGATAGGAGGGCCAAGGTATTTT	CASSYSIGGPRYF
TRBJ2-5	NA	TRBV13	12	NA	TGTGCCAGCAGCCTAAGAGGGGAGACCCAGTACTTC	CASSLRGETQYF
TRBJ1-3	NA	TRBV7-2	15	TRBD1	TGTGCCAGCAGCCCAGACAGGGGCGGTGGAAACACCATATATTTT	CASSPDRGGGNTIYF
TRBJ1-2	few	TRBV2	14	NA	TGTGCCAGCAGTGAAAAGGGCGTCAACTATGGCTACACCTTC	CASSEKGVNYGYTF
TRBJ2-3	NA	TRBV27	12	NA	TGTGCCAGCAGATCAGGGGCCGATACGCAGTATTTT	CASRSGADTQYF
TRBJ2-7	NA	TRBV18	13	TRBD1	TGTGCCAGCTCACCGGGACAGAGGGACGAGCAGTACTTC	CASSPGQRDEQYF
TRBJ2-1	NA	TRBV28	16	NA	TGTGCCAGCAGTACTGCTAGCGCCTACTCCTACAATGAGCAGTTCTTC	CASSTASAYSYNEQFF
TRBJ1-2	once	TRBV7-2	14	NA	TGTGCCAGCAGCAACCGGGACGGATACTATGGCTACACCTTC	CASSNRDGYYGYTF
TRBJ2-7	NA	TRBV5-1	13	NA	TGCGCCAGCAGCTTGGCAGGGCAGTACGAGCAGTACTTC	CASSLAGQYEQYF
TRBJ1-3	NA	TRBV7-9	14	NA	TGTGCCAGCAGCTTAGATACCCTTGGAAACACCATATATTTT	CASSLDTLGNTIYF